This T cell receptor (beta chain) stems from a study of shared clonotypes between healthy human individuals. The CDR3 is 16 residues long. CDR1 and CDR2 (germline): SGHRS, YFSETQ. V was pared by 0 bases and J by 2 bases, with 2 bases of the junction left unmatched. Overall study results and limits: As a rule, naive subsets had a larger estimated richness than memory subsets. Clonotypes shared by all four donors outscored non-shared clonotypes in generation probability.

Naive-designated CD8 cells lacked CD45RO, were positively enriched for CCR7, and omitted terminally differentiated effector memory CD45RA+ cells. Donors were healthy HIV-negative adults without recent acute infections or vaccinations. Comment on this clone: Its cognate antigen is unknown.

Deep-level assay runs were performed. The assay was immunoSEQ multiplex PCR, and TCRdb's table has in-frame clones only and misses some. The top ten hold approximately 0.3% of the sample, which has 630,000 or so clones, roughly 98% seen once. The sequence came from a man aged 25-45 years in good health. The specimen was naive CD8+ T cells sorted from blood. This sequence joins TRBV5-1 and TRBJ2-7; 13 nucleotides agree with TRBD2. For the CDR3, the DNA is TGCGCCAGCAGCTTGGGGACTAGCGGGGGAACCTACGAGCAGTACTTC. Residues: CASSLGTSGGTYEQYF. The full variable domain, completed using reference TRBV5-1 and TRBJ2-7, is KAGVTQTPRYLIKTRGQQVTLSCSPISGHRSVSWYQQTPGQGLQFLFEYFSETQRNKGNFPGRFSGRQFSNSRSEMNVSTLELGDSALYLCASSLGTSGGTYEQYFGPGTRLTVT.